Following are 27 T cell receptor beta chains from one sample sequenced in a study of vaccination effects on CD4 cells after COVID-19. The method was immunoSEQ multiplex PCR; TCRdb's version includes in-frame clones alone and lacks a portion of them. The sample consists of 40,000 to 45,000 clones, over 60% of them appearing once. No antigen is known for these receptors. Sequencing in the ViraFEST assay came after antigen-specific CD4+ T cells had been expanded with viral peptide pools, which were used to stimulate PBMC. Cultured cells yielded isolated CD4+ T cells after roughly 11 days. Prior SARS-CoV-2 infection was absent in the vaccine recipients, as shown by negative nucleocapsid antibodies. This material consisted of CD4+ T cells from PBMCs cultured with HCoV-NL63 spike peptides, taken before COVID-19 vaccination. Source of these receptors: a human donor who received a COVID-19 vaccine.

The rearrangement links TRBV5-4 to TRBJ1-5; D possibly corresponds to TRBD1 (6 bases). The CDR3 has 14 residues. The V end was cut by 0 bases, the J end by 4 bases, with 8 bases between. Per germline, CDR1 SGHNT and CDR2 YYREEE (reference sequence). CDR3 residues: CASSLAGTNQPQHF. The CDR3 DNA reads as TGTGCCAGCAGCTTGGCAGGGACAAATCAGCCCCAGCATTTT. Complete variable domain (other parts from reference TRBV5-4 and TRBJ1-5): ETGVTQSPTHLIKTRGQQVTLRCSSQSGHNTVSWYQQALGQGPQFIFQYYREEENGRGNFPPRFSGLQFPNYSSELNVNALELDDSALYLCASSLAGTNQPQHFGDGTRLSIL.

In the case of this clone: The same CDR3 arises from other DNA sequences in this sample as well. This chain connects TRBV5-4 to TRBJ2-5; 10 positions match TRBD2. Germline V CDR1 and CDR2: SGHNT, YYREEE (reference sequence). This CDR3 contains 16 residues. The junction had 4 bases not matched to a gene; V was cut back by 0 bases and J by 2 bases. CDR3 sequence (DNA): TGTGCCAGCAGCTTGGGGGTAGCGGGGGGACAAGAGACCCAGTACTTC. Its protein is CASSLGVAGGQETQYF.

CDR3 residues: CASSIWDRGHQPQHF. The CDR3 nucleotides read TGTGCCAGCAGTATTTGGGACAGGGGGCATCAGCCCCAGCATTTT. The J gene is TRBJ1-5, the V gene TRBV6-2 or TRBV6-3; 12 bases align to TRBD1. Looked up from germline, CDR1 is MNHEY and CDR2 is SVGEGT. Losses at the gene ends were 5 bases for V and 5 bases for J; bases not matched to a gene: 4. The CDR3 sequence is 15 residues long.

This clone was seen once. The gene calls are TRBV28 and TRBJ1-2; weak D call: TRBD1 (6 bases). V dropped 6 bases and J dropped 7 bases, with 18 bases sitting between them. This CDR3 has 14 residues. The germline V gene encodes CDR1 MDHEN and CDR2 SYDVKM. The CDR3: CASRRDIKIGGYTF. The CDR3 DNA sequence: TGTGCCAGCAGGCGGGACATAAAGATAGGTGGCTACACCTTC.

In this sample, this clone turned up a few times. This chain uses TRBV24-1 with TRBJ2-1, with TRBD2 matching 8 bases. Germline V gene lookup returns CDR1 KGHDR and CDR2 SFDVKD. The CDR3 spans 18 residues. The J segment lost 3 bases and the V segment lost 4 bases, leaving 13 bases of the junction unmatched. The CDR3 here is CATSESAAYGGGYNEQFF. The CDR3 nucleotides read TGTGCCACCAGTGAGTCTGCTGCGTACGGGGGGGGCTACAATGAGCAGTTCTTC.

The chain has TRBV18 and TRBJ1-1; 8 bases match TRBD1. CDR1 is KGHSH, CDR2 LQKENI, per germline. CDR3 length equals 14 residues. V lost 5 bases and J lost 7; bases outside the gene matches: 9. The CDR3 is CASSTRQGLHEAFF. CDR3 in DNA: TGTGCCAGCTCAACACGACAGGGGTTACATGAAGCTTTCTTT.

This clone was recorded only once. The chain has TRBV15 and TRBJ1-2; TRBD1 agrees at 11 bases. After removal of 2 bases from V and 8 bases from J, the junction contained 7 bases not matched to a gene. The CDR3 loop spans 15 amino acids. The germline CDR1 and CDR2 sequences are LNHNV and YYDKDF (reference sequence). Here the CDR3 DNA reads TGTGCCACCAGCAGATCGGGACAGGGGGGCTACGGCTACACCTTC. Translation gives CATSRSGQGGYGYTF.

Concerning this clone: Since no conserved phenylalanine or tryptophan closes the CDR3, a read error is the likely cause. The limits of the CDR3 on the DNA are not certain, so only TCRdb's listed CDR3 is given. V is TRBV20-1 and J is TRBJ1-2; the table's TRBD1 call for D was not verified on the DNA. Per germline, CDR1 DFQATT and CDR2 SNEGSKA (reference sequence). Ends included, the CDR3 has 11 residues. The CDR3 here is CSARAGRDSRL.

In this sample, this clone turned up a few times. The rearrangement uses TRBV5-4 and TRBJ1-6; TRBD1 agrees at 8 bases. In germline, CDR1 is SGHNT, CDR2 YYREEE (reference sequence). The CDR3 totals 16 residues. The trim removed 4 bases at V and 8 bases at J, leaving 11 bases unmatched. This chain's CDR3 is CASSAVLGTGDSPLHF. DNA for the CDR3: TGTGCCAGCAGCGCCGTCCTCGGGACAGGAGATTCACCCCTCCACTTT.

This chain connects TRBV20-1 to TRBJ2-5; D remains unclear. Germline loops: CDR1 DFQATT, CDR2 SNEGSKA (reference sequence). CDR3 size: 11 residues. V was trimmed by 4 bases and J by 5 bases, leaving 8 bases between them. The CDR3, as DNA: TGCAGTGCTATGACCCCGGAGACCCAGTACTTC. Translated: CSAMTPETQYF.

The chain carries TRBV9 and TRBJ1-2; 7 nucleotides line up with TRBD1. V was pared by 3 bases and J by 3 bases, with 5 bases of the junction left unmatched. CDR3 length: 14 amino acids. The V gene's germline CDR1 is SGDLS and CDR2 YYNGEE. For the CDR3, the DNA is TGTGCCAGCAGCGGAGGGACAGCCCACTATGGCTACACCTTC. It translates to CASSGGTAHYGYTF.

The CDR3 sequence: CASSSGGPRHGEQFF. The CDR3 DNA sequence: TGTGCCAGCTCATCCGGGGGGCCAAGGCATGGTGAGCAGTTCTTC. The chain combines TRBV18 with TRBJ2-1; the D gene is possibly TRBD2 (7 bases). This CDR3 has 15 residues. The ends were cut back, 5 bases at V and 9 bases at J, with 20 bases in the middle. Germline V lookup: CDR1 KGHSH, CDR2 LQKENI.

The chain uses TRBV7-2 and TRBJ1-1; 9 nucleotides align to TRBD1. With V trimmed by 6 bases and J by 2 bases, 7 bases remained unmatched. Germline V gives CDR1 SGHTA, CDR2 FQGNSA. The CDR3 totals 15 residues. The CDR3 DNA reads TGTGCCAGCAGGGGACAGGGCAGAGTAAACACTGAAGCTTTCTTT. It encodes CASRGQGRVNTEAFF.

The rearrangement links TRBV5-1 to TRBJ2-1, with TRBD1 matching 8 bases. J was trimmed by 1 base and V by 4 bases; bases with no gene match: 4. Per the germline V gene, CDR1 is SGHRS and CDR2 is YFSETQ. The CDR3 loop spans 15 amino acids. CDR3 residues: CASSPGQGSYNEQFF. In nucleotides, the CDR3 is TGCGCCAGCAGCCCAGGACAGGGTTCCTACAATGAGCAGTTCTTC.

The rearrangement links TRBV29-1 to TRBJ1-1, with D possibly matching TRBD1 (5 bases). The V gene lost 6 bases and the J gene lost 0 bases, with 17 bases spanning the gap. Germline V gene data show CDR1 as SQVTM and CDR2 as ANQGSEA. CDR3 size: 15 residues. The CDR3 DNA sequence: TGCAGCGTCGCGATGGGACGGAACATGAACACTGAAGCTTTCTTT. It yields the protein CSVAMGRNMNTEAFF.

This clone has a single count. The V and J genes are TRBV3-1 (or the pseudogene TRBV3-2) and TRBJ1-6; perhaps TRBD1 as D (5 bases). The length of the CDR3 is 17 residues. V lost 0 bases, J lost 0 bases, and 9 bases lay in between. CDR1 is LGHDT and CDR2 is YNNKEL in the germline V gene (reference sequence). The CDR3 region is CASSQDRQGSYNSPLHF. DNA for the CDR3: TGTGCCAGCAGCCAAGATCGGCAGGGCTCCTATAATTCACCCCTCCACTTT.

This clone turned up a few times. This sequence joins TRBV7-6 and TRBJ2-2; D is ambiguous. Looked up from germline, CDR1 is SGHVS and CDR2 is FNYEAQ. V was cut by 5 bases and J by 5 bases, with 9 bases left in between. This CDR3 has 13 residues. DNA of the CDR3: TGTGCCAGCAGCCCAAGTCGGACCGGGGAGCTGTTTTTT. Translated, it gives CASSPSRTGELFF.

The chain links TRBV5-1 to TRBJ2-2; 8 bases agree with TRBD2. V lost 6 bases to trimming and J lost 4 bases; unmatched junction nucleotides: 5. Germline values: CDR1 SGHRS, CDR2 YFSETQ. The CDR3 covers 14 residues. This CDR3 reads CASNVAGTTGELFF. The CDR3 nucleotides are TGCGCCAGCAATGTAGCGGGGACCACCGGGGAGCTGTTTTTT.

The rearrangement joins TRBV7-3 to TRBJ1-5; 7 bases map to TRBD1. With 3 bases clipped from V and 5 bases from J, the junction kept 1 base outside the gene matches. This CDR3 contains 13 residues. Germline V gene data show CDR1 as SGHTA and CDR2 as FQGTGA. The CDR3 loop is CASSFDRDQPQHF. The CDR3 DNA reads as TGTGCCAGCAGCTTCGACAGGGATCAGCCCCAGCATTTT.

A single count supports this clone. V and J are TRBV6-4 and TRBJ2-3, with 10 positions matching TRBD2. V was clipped by 4 bases and J by 4 bases; unmatched bases: 8. Germline values: CDR1 MRHNA, CDR2 SNTAGT. The CDR3 is 16 residues long. CDR3 sequence (DNA): TGTGCCAGCAGTGTAGAACTAGCGGGGCCGGCAGATACGCAGTATTTT. It yields the protein CASSVELAGPADTQYF.

The CDR3 here is CASSYSLGGTEAFF. CDR3 DNA sequence: TGTGCCAGCAGTTACTCCCTTGGGGGCACTGAAGCTTTCTTT. This rearrangement joins TRBV6-5 to TRBJ1-1; weak D call: TRBD1 (5 bases). The CDR3 covers 14 residues. Trimming removed 0 bases from V and 4 bases from J, with 9 bases in between. CDR1 MNHEY and CDR2 SVGAGI come from the germline V gene.

The chain links TRBV7-9 to TRBJ2-3, with D perhaps matching TRBD2 (5 bases). The CDR3 has 13 amino acids. Germline V gene lookup returns CDR1 SEHNR and CDR2 FQNEAQ (reference sequence). The V end lost 4 bases, the J end lost 4 bases, and 9 bases lay between the germline ends. The CDR3 loop is CASSYLASDTQYF. DNA of the CDR3: TGTGCCAGCAGCTACCTAGCCTCAGATACGCAGTATTTT.

The chain has TRBV18 and TRBJ2-7; D remains unclear. This CDR3 region has 15 residues. V was clipped by 8 bases and J by 3 bases, with 20 bases between them. Germline lookup yields CDR1 KGHSH and CDR2 LQKENI. CDR3 nucleotides: TGTGCCAGCGCCTACAATCCCTCGAACATCTACGAGCAGTACGTC. It encodes CASAYNPSNIYEQYV.

This clone came up once. The chain recombines TRBV19 with TRBJ2-7, with 7 bases aligning to TRBD1. V trimming: 6 bases; J trimming: 2 bases; junction bases outside the gene matches: 7. There are 14 residues in the CDR3. CDR1 LNHDA and CDR2 SQIVND come from the germline V gene (reference sequence). The CDR3 region has the DNA TGTGCCAGTAGCACATCGGGACAGCCCTACGAGCAGTACGTC. Its protein product is CASSTSGQPYEQYV.

The chain links TRBV9 to TRBJ2-5, with a weak D call TRBD1 (6 bases). Looked up from germline, CDR1 is SGDLS and CDR2 is YYNGEE. V lost 0 bases to trimming and J lost 5 bases, with 11 bases between them. The CDR3 length is 14 residues. CDR3 region: CASSVDDRRETQYF. As DNA, the CDR3 is TGTGCCAGCAGCGTAGATGACAGGAGGGAGACCCAGTACTTC. The full variable domain, completed using reference TRBV9 and TRBJ2-5, is DSGVTQTPKHLITATGQRVTLRCSPRSGDLSVYWYQQSLDQGLQFLIQYYNGEERAKGNILERFSAQQFPDLHSELNLSSLELGDSALYFCASSVDDRRETQYFGPGTRLLVL.

This clone has more than one count but fewer than ten. This chain connects TRBV7-8 to TRBJ2-7; the match to TRBD1 covers 7 bases. The CDR3 contains 14 residues. Germline V gene sequence: CDR1 SGHVS, CDR2 FQNEAQ. The V gene end was trimmed by 2 bases and the J gene end by 6 bases; junction bases not matched to a gene: 7. The chain's CDR3 is CASSLQTGSTEQYV. As DNA, the CDR3 is TGTGCCAGCAGCTTACAGACAGGGTCGACCGAGCAGTACGTC.

V gene TRBV6-4 combines with J gene TRBJ2-6, with D uncertain. The germline V gene encodes CDR1 MRHNA and CDR2 SNTAGT. The CDR3 has 15 residues. The V and J ends lost 4 bases and 0 bases respectively, with 7 bases between them. The CDR3 protein is CASSVAGSGANVLTF. CDR3 in DNA: TGTGCCAGCAGTGTGGCAGGCTCTGGGGCCAACGTCCTGACTTTC.